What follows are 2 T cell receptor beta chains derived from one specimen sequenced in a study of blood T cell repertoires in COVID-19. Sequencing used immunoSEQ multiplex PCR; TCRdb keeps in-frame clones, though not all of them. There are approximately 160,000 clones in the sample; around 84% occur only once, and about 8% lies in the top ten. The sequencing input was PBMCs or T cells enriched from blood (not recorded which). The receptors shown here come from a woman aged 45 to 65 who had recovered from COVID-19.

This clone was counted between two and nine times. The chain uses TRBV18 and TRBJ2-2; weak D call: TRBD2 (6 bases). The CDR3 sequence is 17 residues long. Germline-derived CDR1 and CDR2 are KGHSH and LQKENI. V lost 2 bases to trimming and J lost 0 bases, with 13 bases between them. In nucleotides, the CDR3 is TGTGCCAGCTCACCATCCATAGCGGAGCCGAACACCGGGGAGCTGTTTTTT. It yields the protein CASSPSIAEPNTGELFF.

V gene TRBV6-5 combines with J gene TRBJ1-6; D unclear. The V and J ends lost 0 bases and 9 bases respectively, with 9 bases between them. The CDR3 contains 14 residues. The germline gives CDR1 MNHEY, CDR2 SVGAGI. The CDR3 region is CASSYSVGVSPLHF. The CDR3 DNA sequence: TGTGCCAGCAGTTACTCGGTCGGGGTTTCACCCCTCCACTTT.